The sequence of this T cell receptor (beta chain) was determined in a study of cytomegalovirus exposure and HLA in healthy donors. The PCR made use of 60 Vbeta and 13 Jbeta primers. TCRdb's copy holds only in-frame clones and misses some; the assay was immunoSEQ multiplex PCR. The table lists over 45,000 clones, with around 2% in the top ten. Germline V gene lookup returns CDR1 MNHGY and CDR2 SVAAGI. The CDR3 is 12 residues long. Trimming removed 6 bases from V and 2 bases from J, with 8 bases in between. This chain links TRBV6-9 with TRBJ2-7; no clear D. Sequencing input: PBMCs. The clonotype was recovered from a woman between 35 and 50 years old in good health and CMV-seronegative. In DNA form, the CDR3 reads TGTGCCAGCAGATTAAAAACCTACGAGCAGTACTTC. Translated: CASRLKTYEQYF.